The T cell receptor (beta chain) described here comes from a study of T-cell reconstitution after alpha-beta-depleted transplantation in children. CDR1 and CDR2 from the germline V gene are SGHTA and FQGNSA. The V end was cut by 3 bases, the J end by 7 bases, with 12 bases between. The CDR3 is made up of 14 amino acids. This clonotype was seen a few times. A library of TCRbeta sequences, prepared with unique molecular identifiers, was generated. TCRdb reprocessed the PCR reads via MiXCR and lists one record per CDR3 protein. The sample carries 490,000 or so distinct CDR3 sequences, under 15% recorded once.

Material: PBMCs from the stem cell graft donor, obtained from the stem cell graft. The V gene is TRBV7-2, the J gene TRBJ1-4; TRBD1 is a possible D gene (5 bases). The receptor's source is a human donor who donated a stem cell graft to a child with combined immunodeficiency. CDR3: CASSFAVGGEKLFF. The CDR3, as DNA: TGTGCCAGCAGCTTCGCGGTCGGGGGTGAAAAACTGTTTTTT.